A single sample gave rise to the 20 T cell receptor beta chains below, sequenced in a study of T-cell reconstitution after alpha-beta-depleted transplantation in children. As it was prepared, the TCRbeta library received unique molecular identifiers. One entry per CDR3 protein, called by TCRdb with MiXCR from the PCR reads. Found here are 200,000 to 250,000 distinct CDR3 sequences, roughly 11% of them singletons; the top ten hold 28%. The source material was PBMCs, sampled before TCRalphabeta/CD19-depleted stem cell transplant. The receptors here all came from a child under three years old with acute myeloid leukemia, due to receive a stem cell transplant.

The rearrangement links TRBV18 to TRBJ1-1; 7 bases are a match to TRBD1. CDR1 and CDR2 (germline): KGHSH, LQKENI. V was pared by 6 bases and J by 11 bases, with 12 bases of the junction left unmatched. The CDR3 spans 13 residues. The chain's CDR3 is CASSQGQYLGAFF. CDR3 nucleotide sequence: TGTGCCAGCTCCCAGGGACAGTACCTCGGTGCTTTCTTT.

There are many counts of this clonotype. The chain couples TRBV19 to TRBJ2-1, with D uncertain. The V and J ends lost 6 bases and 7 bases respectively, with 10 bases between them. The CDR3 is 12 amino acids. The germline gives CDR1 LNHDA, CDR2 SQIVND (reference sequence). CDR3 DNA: TGTGCCAGTAGCTACTTAGAGAATGAGCAGTTCTTC. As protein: CASSYLENEQFF.

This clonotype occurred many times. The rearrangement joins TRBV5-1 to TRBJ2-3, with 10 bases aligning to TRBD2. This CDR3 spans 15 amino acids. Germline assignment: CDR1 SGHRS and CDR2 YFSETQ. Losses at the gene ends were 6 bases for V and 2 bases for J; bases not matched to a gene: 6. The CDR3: CASTNLAGDTDTQYF. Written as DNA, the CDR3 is TGCGCCAGCACCAACCTAGCGGGAGACACAGATACGCAGTATTTT.

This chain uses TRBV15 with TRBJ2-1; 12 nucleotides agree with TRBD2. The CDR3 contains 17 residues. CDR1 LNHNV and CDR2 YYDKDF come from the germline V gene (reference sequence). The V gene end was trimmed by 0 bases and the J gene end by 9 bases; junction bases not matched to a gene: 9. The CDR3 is CATSRDPSGRAAFEQFF. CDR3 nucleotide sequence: TGTGCCACCAGCAGAGACCCTAGCGGGAGGGCCGCTTTTGAGCAGTTCTTC.

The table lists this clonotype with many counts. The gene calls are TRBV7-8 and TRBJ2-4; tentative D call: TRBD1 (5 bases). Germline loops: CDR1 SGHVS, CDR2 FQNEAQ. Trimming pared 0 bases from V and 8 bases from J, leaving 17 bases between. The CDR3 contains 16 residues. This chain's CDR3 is CASSLALDTLWDIQYF. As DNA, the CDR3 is TGTGCCAGCAGCTTAGCCCTGGACACTTTATGGGACATTCAGTACTTC.

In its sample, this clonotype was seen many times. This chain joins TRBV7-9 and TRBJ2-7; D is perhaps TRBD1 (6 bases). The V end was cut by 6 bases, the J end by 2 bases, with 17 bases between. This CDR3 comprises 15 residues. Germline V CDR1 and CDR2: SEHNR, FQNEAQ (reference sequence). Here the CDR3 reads CASSLAGTHTYEQYF. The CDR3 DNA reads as TGTGCCAGCAGTCTCGCCGGGACACATACCTACGAGCAGTACTTC. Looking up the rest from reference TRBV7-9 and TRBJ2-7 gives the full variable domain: DTGVSQNPRHKITKRGQNVTFRCDPISEHNRLYWYRQTLGQGPEFLTYFQNEAQLEKSRLLSDRFSAERPKGSFSTLEIQRTEQGDSAMYLCASSLAGTHTYEQYFGPGTRLTVT.

The CDR3 coding sequence is TGTGCCAGCAGAACAGGGAATAGCTACAATTCACCCCTCCACTTT. Its protein is CASRTGNSYNSPLHF. The gene calls are TRBV6-1 and TRBJ1-6; D is possibly TRBD1 (6 bases). V lost 6 bases, J lost 7 bases, and 16 bases lay in between. Per germline, CDR1 MNHNS and CDR2 SASEGT. This CDR3 spans 15 amino acids.

The CDR3 protein is CSARAGLPGFTYGYTF. The CDR3 coding sequence is TGCAGTGCTAGAGCCGGCCTTCCCGGGTTCACCTACGGCTACACCTTC. The chain couples TRBV20-1 to TRBJ1-2; D is undetermined. This CDR3 has 16 residues. Trimming left V 1 base short and J 8 bases short, with 23 bases between. Germline V gives CDR1 DFQATT, CDR2 SNEGSKA (reference sequence).

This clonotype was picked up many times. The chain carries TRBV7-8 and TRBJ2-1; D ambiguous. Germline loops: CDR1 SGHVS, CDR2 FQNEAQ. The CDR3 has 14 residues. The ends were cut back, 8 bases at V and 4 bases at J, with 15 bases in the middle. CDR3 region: CASSRGLSYNEQFF. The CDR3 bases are TGTGCCAGCTCTAGAGGATTATCATACAATGAGCAGTTCTTC.

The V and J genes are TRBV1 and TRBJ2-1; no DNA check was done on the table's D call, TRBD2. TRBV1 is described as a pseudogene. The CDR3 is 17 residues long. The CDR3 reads CTSSHFSGTSGNGEQFF. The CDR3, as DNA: TGCACCAGCAGCCATTTCTCCGGGACTAGCGGGAACGGTGAGCAGTTCTTC.

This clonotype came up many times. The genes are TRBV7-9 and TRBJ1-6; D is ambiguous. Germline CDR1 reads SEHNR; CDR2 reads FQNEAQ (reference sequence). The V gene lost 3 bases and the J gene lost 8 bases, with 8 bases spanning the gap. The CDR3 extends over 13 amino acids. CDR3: CASSFRWDSPLHF. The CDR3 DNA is TGTGCCAGCAGCTTCCGATGGGATTCACCCCTCCACTTT.

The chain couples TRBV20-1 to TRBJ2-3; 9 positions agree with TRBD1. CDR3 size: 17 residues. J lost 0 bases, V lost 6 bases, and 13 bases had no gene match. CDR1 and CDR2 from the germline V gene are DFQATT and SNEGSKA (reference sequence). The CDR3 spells CSATPHGQGSSTDTQYF. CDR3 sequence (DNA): TGCAGTGCCACCCCTCACGGACAGGGGTCTAGCACAGATACGCAGTATTTT.

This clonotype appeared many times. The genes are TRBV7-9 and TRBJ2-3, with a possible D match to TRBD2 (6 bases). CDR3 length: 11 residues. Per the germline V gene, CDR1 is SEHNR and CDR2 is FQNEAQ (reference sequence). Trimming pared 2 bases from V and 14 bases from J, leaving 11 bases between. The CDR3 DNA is TGTGCCAGCAGCTTAAGCGGGCTGGCGTATTTT. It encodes CASSLSGLAYF.

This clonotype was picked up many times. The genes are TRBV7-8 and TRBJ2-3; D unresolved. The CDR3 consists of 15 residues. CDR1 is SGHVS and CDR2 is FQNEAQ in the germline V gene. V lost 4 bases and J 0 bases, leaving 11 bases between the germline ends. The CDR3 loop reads CASSWAGPSTDTQYF. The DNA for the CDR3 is TGTGCCAGCAGCTGGGCAGGCCCTAGCACAGATACGCAGTATTTT.

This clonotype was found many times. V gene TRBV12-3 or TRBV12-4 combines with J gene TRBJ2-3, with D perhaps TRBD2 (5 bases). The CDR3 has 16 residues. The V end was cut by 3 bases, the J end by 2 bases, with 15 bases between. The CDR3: CASSFLGAAPTDTQYF. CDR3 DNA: TGTGCCAGCAGTTTTTTGGGAGCAGCCCCCACAGATACGCAGTATTTT.

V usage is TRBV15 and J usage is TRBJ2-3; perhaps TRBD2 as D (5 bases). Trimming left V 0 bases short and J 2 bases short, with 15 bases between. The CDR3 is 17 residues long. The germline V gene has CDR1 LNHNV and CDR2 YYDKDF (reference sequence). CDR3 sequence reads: CATSRDRGFLSTDTQYF. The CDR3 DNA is TGTGCCACCAGCAGAGATCGCGGGTTCCTTTCCACAGATACGCAGTATTTT. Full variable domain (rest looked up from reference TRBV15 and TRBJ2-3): DAMVIQNPRYQVTQFGKPVTLSCSQTLNHNVMYWYQQKSSQAPKLLFHYYDKDFNNEADTPDNFQSRRPNTSFCFLDIRSPGLGDTAMYLCATSRDRGFLSTDTQYFGPGTRLTVL.

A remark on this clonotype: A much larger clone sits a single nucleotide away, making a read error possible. The CDR3 protein is CASSSINEQLF. For the CDR3, the DNA is TGTGCCAGCAGCTCCATCAATGAGCAGCTCTTC. This chain uses TRBV7-2 with TRBJ2-1; D call uncertain. Germline V gene sequence: CDR1 SGHTA, CDR2 FQGNSA. The CDR3 spans 11 residues.

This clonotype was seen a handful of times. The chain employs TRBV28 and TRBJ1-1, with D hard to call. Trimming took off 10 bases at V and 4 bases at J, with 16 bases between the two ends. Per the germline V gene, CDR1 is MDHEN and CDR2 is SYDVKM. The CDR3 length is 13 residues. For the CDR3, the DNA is TGTGCCACCTTTGTCTGGGTCCCCACTGAAGCTTTCTTT. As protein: CATFVWVPTEAFF. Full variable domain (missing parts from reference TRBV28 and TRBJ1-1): DVKVTQSSRYLVKRTGEKVFLECVQDMDHENMFWYRQDPGLGLRLIYFSYDVKMKEKGDIPEGYSVSREKKERFSLILESASTNQTSMYLCATFVWVPTEAFFGQGTRLTVV.

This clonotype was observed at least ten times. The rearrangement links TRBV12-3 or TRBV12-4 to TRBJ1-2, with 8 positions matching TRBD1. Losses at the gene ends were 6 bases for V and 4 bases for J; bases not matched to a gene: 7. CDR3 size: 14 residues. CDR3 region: CASRPQGGGYGYTF. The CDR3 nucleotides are TGTGCCAGCAGGCCACAGGGGGGGGGCTATGGCTACACCTTC.

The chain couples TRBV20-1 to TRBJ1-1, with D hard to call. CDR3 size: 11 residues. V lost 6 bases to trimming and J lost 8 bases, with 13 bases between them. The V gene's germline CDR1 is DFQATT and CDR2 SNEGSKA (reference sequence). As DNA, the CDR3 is TGCAGTGCCCTCGGGATTCGCGAAGCTTTCTTT. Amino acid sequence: CSALGIREAFF.